These 28 T cell receptor beta chains originate from one sample sequenced in a study of regulatory T cells in long-lasting Graves disease. In building TCR beta libraries, iRepertoire HTBI primers were used together with Arm-PCR of CDR3 regions. MiXCR was run by TCRdb on the multiplex PCR reads, yielding one entry per CDR3 protein. Seen here are about 540,000 distinct CDR3 sequences, approximately 13% observed once, and the top ten hold roughly 9.7%. Time point meaning: newly diagnosed GD, antithyroid drugs for less than 3 months. The TCR library was made from RNA extracted from PBMCs. These data are also associated with another study on T cells in Graves' hyperthyroidism and ophthalmopathy.

The starting material was peripheral blood mononuclear cells (PBMCs), obtained at new diagnosis, from a patient treated with antithyroid drugs. Source of these receptors: a man aged 30 to 39 with Graves disease.

This clonotype appeared many times. The V call is TRBV27, the J call TRBJ1-6, with 9 bases lining up with TRBD1. This CDR3 comprises 16 residues. The V segment lost 5 bases and the J segment 9 bases; nucleotides outside the gene matches: 11. The germline V gene has CDR1 MNHEY and CDR2 SMNVEV (reference sequence). CDR3 protein: CASSVISGTGRSPLHF. Written as DNA, the CDR3 is TGTGCCAGCAGTGTCATCTCCGGGACAGGGCGTTCACCCCTCCACTTT.

This clonotype was observed many times. This chain uses TRBV7-9 with TRBJ2-1; D is uncertain. Trimming pared 7 bases from V and 8 bases from J, leaving 0 bases between. Germline V CDR1 and CDR2: SEHNR, FQNEAQ (reference sequence). The CDR3 consists of 8 residues. Here the CDR3 DNA reads TGTGCCAGCAATGAGCAGTTCTTC. Its translation is CASNEQFF.

Many counts were recorded for this clonotype. The chain is built from TRBV7-9 and TRBJ2-7; 7 nucleotides match TRBD1. The V gene end was trimmed by 5 bases and the J gene end by 5 bases; junction bases not matched to a gene: 9. The CDR3 has 14 amino acids. Germline CDR1 reads SEHNR; CDR2 reads FQNEAQ (reference sequence). The CDR3 sequence: CASSLTGSSDEQYF. CDR3 DNA sequence: TGTGCCAGCAGCCTGACAGGGAGTAGCGACGAGCAGTACTTC.

This clonotype was seen ten or more times. The chain recombines TRBV30 with TRBJ2-7; the match to TRBD2 covers 7 bases. J gave up 5 bases and V 7 bases, and 8 bases lay outside the gene matches. The germline V gene encodes CDR1 GTSNPN and CDR2 SVGIG (reference sequence). The CDR3 sequence is 12 residues long. In nucleotides, the CDR3 is TGTGCCTCTTCCGCGGGAGTCGACGAGCAGTACTTC. This gives the protein CASSAGVDEQYF. Full variable domain (outside the CDR3, taken from reference TRBV30 and TRBJ2-7): SQTIHQWPATLVQPVGSPLSLECTVEGTSNPNLYWYRQAAGRGLQLLFYSVGIGQISSEVPQNLSASRPQDRQFILSSKKLLLSDSGFYLCASSAGVDEQYFGPGTRLTVT.

This clonotype was recorded once. This rearrangement joins TRBV19 to TRBJ2-1; 8 bases line up with TRBD2. Germline CDR1 and CDR2: LNHDA and SQIVND (reference sequence). J lost 7 bases, V lost 8 bases, and 13 bases had no gene match. The CDR3 runs 15 residues. DNA for the CDR3: TGTGCCAGTCGCCGGTCAGCGGGAGTCTTTAATGAGCAGTTCTTC. It codes for CASRRSAGVFNEQFF. Variable domain in full (rest from reference TRBV19 and TRBJ2-1): DGGITQSPKYLFRKEGQNVTLSCEQNLNHDAMYWYRQDPGQGLRLIYYSQIVNDFQKGDIAEGYSVSREKKESFPLTVTSAQKNPTAFYLCASRRSAGVFNEQFFGPGTRLTVL.

This clonotype was observed many times. This chain connects TRBV20-1 to TRBJ1-5; 9 bases match TRBD1. The CDR3 spans 15 residues. With 1 base clipped from V and 1 base from J, the junction kept 2 bases outside the gene matches. Germline V gene lookup returns CDR1 DFQATT and CDR2 SNEGSKA (reference sequence). This CDR3 reads CSARATGGSNQPQHF. In DNA, the CDR3 is TGCAGTGCTAGAGCCACAGGGGGCAGCAATCAGCCCCAGCATTTT.

In its sample, this clonotype was seen many times. The rearrangement joins TRBV18 to TRBJ1-1; 9 nucleotides align to TRBD1. Unmatched junction bases numbered 3, after V lost 1 base and J lost 6 bases. Germline CDR1 KGHSH, CDR2 LQKENI. CDR3 length equals 14 residues. In DNA form, the CDR3 reads TGTGCCAGCTCACCACGCACAGGGGGCCCTGAAGCTTTCTTT. Translation gives CASSPRTGGPEAFF.

This clonotype has at least ten counts. V and J are TRBV2 and TRBJ1-5; the D gene is possibly TRBD1 (5 bases). The ends were cut back, 3 bases at V and 7 bases at J, with 10 bases in the middle. The CDR3 is made up of 13 amino acids. Looked up from germline, CDR1 is SNHLY and CDR2 is FYNNEI. The CDR3 loop is CASSERGGQPQHF. As DNA, the CDR3 is TGTGCCAGCAGTGAGAGGGGCGGGCAGCCCCAGCATTTT.

This clonotype occurred many times. V usage is TRBV29-1 and J usage is TRBJ2-7; 7 nucleotides agree with TRBD2. CDR1 and CDR2 (germline): SQVTM, ANQGSEA. The CDR3 is 14 amino acids. Unmatched junction bases numbered 10, after V lost 5 bases and J lost 3 bases. CDR3 in amino acids: CSVQLAARRYEQYF. CDR3 DNA sequence: TGCAGCGTTCAGCTAGCGGCCCGACGCTACGAGCAGTACTTC.

This chain links TRBV20-1 with TRBJ2-7, with a tentative D call TRBD2 (5 bases). This CDR3 is 14 amino acids long. The V gene lost 0 bases and the J gene lost 3 bases, with 12 bases spanning the gap. The germline V gene has CDR1 DFQATT and CDR2 SNEGSKA (reference sequence). Here the CDR3 reads CSAREILGLYEQYF. The CDR3 DNA sequence: TGCAGTGCTAGAGAGATACTAGGACTCTACGAGCAGTACTTC.

This clonotype showed up many times. The rearrangement uses TRBV27 and TRBJ2-7; TRBD2 aligns across 7 bases. The trim removed 4 bases at V and 3 bases at J, leaving 0 bases unmatched. Germline V gives CDR1 MNHEY, CDR2 SMNVEV (reference sequence). This CDR3 region has 12 residues. Written as DNA, the CDR3 is TGTGCCAGCAGTTCTAGCGGCTACGAGCAGTACTTC. Protein product: CASSSSGYEQYF.

This rearrangement joins TRBV20-1 to TRBJ2-5; 11 bases are a match to TRBD2. The ends lost 0 bases at V and 6 bases at J; junction bases unmatched: 6. This CDR3 comprises 15 residues. The germline gives CDR1 DFQATT, CDR2 SNEGSKA (reference sequence). The DNA of the CDR3 is TGCAGTGCTAGAGATTTTAGCGGGGGGGGAAAGACCCAGTACTTC. Protein sequence: CSARDFSGGGKTQYF.

The V gene is TRBV20-1, the J gene TRBJ1-2; D perhaps matches TRBD1 (5 bases). V shed 6 bases and J shed 2 bases, with 13 bases lying between them. Germline CDR1 DFQATT, CDR2 SNEGSKA (reference sequence). The CDR3 is 13 residues long. CDR3 DNA: TGCAGTGCCCAGGCCGGGGGGAACTATGGCTACACCTTC. This gives the protein CSAQAGGNYGYTF.

This clonotype was observed at least ten times. The V and J genes are TRBV28 and TRBJ1-3; 8 nucleotides align to TRBD1. V shed 2 bases, J shed 8 bases, and the junction held 5 bases outside the gene matches. There are 14 residues in the CDR3. Germline loops: CDR1 MDHEN, CDR2 SYDVKM. CDR3 in amino acids: CASSLAGGAHTIYF. DNA for the CDR3: TGTGCCAGCAGTTTAGCAGGGGGCGCTCACACCATATATTTT.

A few counts support this clonotype. CDR3 in DNA: TGTGCCAGCAGTTACAGGAAAGGGACGTTACCCATACCTAGCTATGGCTACACCTTC. As protein: CASSYRKGTLPIPSYGYTF. The chain is built from TRBV6-2 or TRBV6-3 and TRBJ1-2, with D possibly matching TRBD1 (5 bases). Germline CDR1 and CDR2: MNHEY and SVGEGT. The CDR3 consists of 19 residues. Between the trimmed V and J ends, which lost 2 bases and 4 bases, there was a span of 26 bases.

This clonotype has at least ten counts. V usage is TRBV6-1 and J usage is TRBJ2-1; D gene ambiguous. The V and J ends lost 6 bases and 5 bases respectively, with 14 bases between them. The CDR3 is made up of 14 amino acids. Germline CDR1 and CDR2: MNHNS and SASEGT. CDR3 in DNA: TGTGCCAGCAGAACCCCCCGGCGCGACAATGAGCAGTTCTTC. Translating gives CASRTPRRDNEQFF.

This clonotype was counted ten times or more. The chain uses TRBV12-3 or TRBV12-4 and TRBJ1-2; 9 bases are a match to TRBD1. The CDR3 spans 16 residues. The junction had 10 bases not matched to a gene; V was cut back by 4 bases and J by 4 bases. The CDR3 DNA is TGTGCCAGCAGTTCTACGCCGGGACAGGGTTCCTATGGCTACACCTTC. Protein sequence: CASSSTPGQGSYGYTF.

This clonotype was observed many times. The chain employs TRBV6-2 or TRBV6-3 and TRBJ2-4, with 11 positions matching TRBD2. From germline, CDR1 is MNHEY and CDR2 SVGEGT. The CDR3 length is 15 residues. V shed 2 bases, J shed 7 bases, and the junction held 4 bases outside the gene matches. As DNA, the CDR3 is TGTGCCAGCAGTTACAGACTAGCGGGGAATAACATTCAGTACTTC. Residues: CASSYRLAGNNIQYF.

Ten or more counts support this clonotype. The chain carries TRBV27 and TRBJ2-4, with D perhaps matching TRBD2 (6 bases). The CDR3 runs 13 residues. V lost 4 bases to trimming and J lost 11 bases, with 15 bases between them. CDR1 and CDR2 from the germline V gene are MNHEY and SMNVEV (reference sequence). This CDR3 is CASSSLGLGVQYF. In DNA form, the CDR3 reads TGTGCCAGCAGTTCCCTGGGACTGGGAGTTCAGTACTTC.

V is TRBV27 and J is TRBJ2-5, with TRBD2 as a possible D gene (5 bases). Trimming stripped 0 bases from V and 7 bases from J, with 15 bases between. Germline CDR1 and CDR2: MNHEY and SMNVEV (reference sequence). The CDR3 covers 15 residues. Here the CDR3 reads CASSLSASFKGTQYF. The CDR3 DNA reads as TGTGCCAGCAGTTTATCGGCTAGCTTTAAGGGGACCCAGTACTTC.

This clonotype was observed a few times. The rearrangement uses TRBV29-1 and TRBJ2-3; 7 bases are a match to TRBD2. Germline lookup yields CDR1 SQVTM and CDR2 ANQGSEA. V dropped 4 bases and J dropped 2; count of bases not matched to a gene: 3. The CDR3 loop spans 13 amino acids. The DNA of the CDR3 is TGCAGCGTTGCCGGGAGGCTCACAGATACGCAGTATTTT. Encoded protein: CSVAGRLTDTQYF.

This clonotype has a count of ten or more. The V gene is TRBV7-2, the J gene TRBJ2-5, with 8 bases fitting TRBD1. The V gene's germline CDR1 is SGHTA and CDR2 FQGNSA. J gave up 4 bases and V 6 bases, and 16 bases lay outside the gene matches. The length of the CDR3 is 17 residues. The CDR3 region is CASSQGGRTGRGETQYF. The DNA of the CDR3 is TGTGCCAGCAGTCAAGGGGGTCGGACAGGGAGAGGAGAGACCCAGTACTTC.

The J gene is TRBJ2-2, the V gene TRBV5-1; TRBD2 aligns across 8 bases. The germline V gene encodes CDR1 SGHRS and CDR2 YFSETQ. With V trimmed by 0 bases and J by 0 bases, 4 bases remained unmatched. This CDR3 contains 17 residues. The CDR3 DNA is TGCGCCAGCAGCTTGGCCCCACTAGCGGCGAACACCGGGGAGCTGTTTTTT. It encodes CASSLAPLAANTGELFF.

Note on this clonotype: This may arise from a read error, as a much more abundant clone is one base away. The genes are TRBV30 and TRBJ2-1; D is possibly TRBD1 or TRBD2 (6 bases each). The CDR3 consists of 16 residues. CDR1 and CDR2 (germline): GTSNPN, SVGIG (reference sequence). CDR3 sequence: CAWSRDGGGPYNEQLF. CDR3 coding DNA: TGTGCCTGGAGTAGGGACGGGGGCGGACCCTACAATGAGCAGCTCTTC.

This clonotype has just a few counts. The genes are TRBV29-1 and TRBJ2-1, with D maybe TRBD1 (5 bases). The DNA end is a closer match to TRBJ2-5, so the J assignment may be wrong. The germline gives CDR1 SQVTM, CDR2 ANQGSEA. CDR3 length: 12 residues. The CDR3 nucleotides read TGCAGCGCCTCCTTGGACAAAGAGACCCAGTACTTC. Its protein is CSASLDKETQYF.

This clonotype occurred many times. The chain carries TRBV29-1 and TRBJ2-7; no clear D. V dropped 7 bases and J dropped 3 bases, with 16 bases sitting between them. Germline assignment: CDR1 SQVTM and CDR2 ANQGSEA. The CDR3 consists of 13 residues. CDR3 loop: CSAGRRNGYEQYF. The CDR3 DNA sequence: TGCAGCGCAGGACGACGAAACGGCTACGAGCAGTACTTC.

This clonotype came up a few times. This could be a read error, since a much larger clone is one nucleotide away. The gene calls are TRBV29-1 and TRBJ2-5; tentative D call: TRBD2 (6 bases). The CDR3 has 12 residues. CDR1 is SQVTM and CDR2 is ANQGSEA in the germline V gene. V lost 5 bases, J lost 11 bases, and 18 bases lay in between. CDR3: CSVRVGGNEQYF. CDR3 bases: TGCAGCGTTCGCGTAGGAGGGAATGAGCAGTACTTC. Together with reference TRBV29-1 and TRBJ2-5, the CDR3 gives the full variable domain: SAVISQKPSRDICQRGTSLTIQCQVDSQVTMMFWYRQQPGQSLTLIATANQGSEATYESGFVIDKFPISRPNLTFSTLTVSNMSPEDSSIYLCSVRVGGNEQYFGPGTRLLVL.

This clonotype was recorded many times. The CDR3 sequence: CSARQQGRPEKLFF. In nucleotides, the CDR3 is TGCAGTGCTAGGCAACAGGGGAGGCCTGAAAAACTGTTTTTT. The chain employs TRBV20-1 and TRBJ1-4, with 7 bases identical to TRBD1. The CDR3 runs 14 residues. Germline V gene data show CDR1 as DFQATT and CDR2 as SNEGSKA (reference sequence). V was clipped by 3 bases and J by 7 bases; unmatched bases: 8.